Listed below are T cell receptor beta chains from one sample, sequenced in a study of PD-1 blockade in classical Hodgkin lymphoma. Method: immunoSEQ multiplex PCR; TCRdb's copy keeps in-frame clones and lacks some. The sample contains tens of thousands of clones, 78% of which appear only once. Sequences were derived from peripheral blood mononuclear cells (PBMCs), sampled before the fourth cycle of nivolumab. The receptors were gathered from a human donor with classical Hodgkin lymphoma. CDR3s include the opening cysteine and the closing phenylalanine or tryptophan. The D gene is left open where the match is weak. Rows give clone size only sometimes, using once, few, many, or a class for an expanded clone.

v_gene	abundance	j_gene	d_gene	CDR3aa	CDR3nt
TRBV7-2	NA	TRBJ2-7	TRBD2	CASSLMLAGGREQYF	TGTGCCAGCAGCTTAATGCTAGCGGGGGGTCGGGAGCAGTACTTC
TRBV19	NA	TRBJ1-2	TRBD1	CASRRDRGLVDYGYTF	TGTGCCAGTAGGCGGGACAGGGGGCTGGTCGACTATGGCTACACCTTC
TRBV5-1	once	TRBJ2-5	NA	CASSLEGPGETQYF	TGCGCCAGCAGCTTGGAGGGGCCGGGGGAGACCCAGTACTTC
TRBV9	once	TRBJ2-1	TRBD1	CASSRQGAGYNEQFF	TGTGCCAGCAGCAGACAGGGGGCCGGTTACAATGAGCAGTTCTTC
TRBV7-9	NA	TRBJ2-3	NA	CASSQAGADTQYF	TGTGCCAGCAGCCAAGCGGGCGCAGATACGCAGTATTTT
TRBV28	NA	TRBJ1-2	TRBD1	CASSSPGTGLGYTF	TGTGCCAGCAGTTCTCCAGGGACAGGGCTAGGCTACACCTTC
TRBV19	NA	TRBJ2-5	TRBD2	CASSTRGLAGGPQETQYF	TGTGCCAGTAGTACCCGGGGACTAGCGGGGGGACCCCAAGAGACCCAGTACTTC
TRBV7-6	NA	TRBJ2-3	NA	CASSFGTLSTDTQYF	TGTGCCAGCAGCTTCGGGACTCTTAGCACAGATACGCAGTATTTT
TRBV5-1	few	TRBJ2-3	NA	CASSLAIQGWGTDTQYF	TGCGCCAGCAGCTTGGCGATACAGGGTTGGGGCACAGATACGCAGTATTTT
TRBV5-1	NA	TRBJ2-1	TRBD1	CASSLTGDPYNEQFF	TGCGCCAGCAGCCTCACAGGGGACCCCTACAATGAGCAGTTCTTC
TRBV7-9	NA	TRBJ2-5	TRBD1	CASSFAGGGETQYF	TGTGCCAGCAGCTTCGCAGGGGGCGGGGAGACCCAGTACTTC
TRBV9	NA	TRBJ1-2	NA	CASSARPNYGYTF	TGTGCCAGCAGCGCGCGTCCTAACTATGGCTACACCTTC
TRBV7-2	NA	TRBJ2-1	NA	CASSLASYEQFF	TGTGCCAGCAGCTTAGCGTCCTATGAGCAGTTCTTC
TRBV6-5	NA	TRBJ1-1	NA	CASSYLTRNTEAFF	TGTGCCAGCAGTTACTTGACCAGGAACACTGAAGCTTTCTTT
TRBV6-6	NA	TRBJ1-4	NA	CATVGYGDTNEKLFF	TGTGCCACCGTGGGGTATGGGGACACAAATGAAAAACTGTTTTTT
TRBV6-1	few	TRBJ2-5	NA	CASSAQDTQETQYF	TGTGCCAGCAGTGCCCAGGACACACAAGAGACCCAGTACTTC
TRBV27	NA	TRBJ2-1	TRBD2	CASSSRTSGISYNEQFF	TGTGCCAGCAGTTCGAGGACTAGCGGGATCTCCTACAATGAGCAGTTCTTC
TRBV7-8	NA	TRBJ2-1	TRBD2	CASSLGGLAGVKNEQFF	TGTGCCAGCAGTTTAGGGGGACTAGCGGGAGTGAAAAATGAGCAGTTCTTC
TRBV5-1	few	TRBJ2-7	NA	CASSLPGPSYEQYF	TGCGCCAGCAGCTTGCCAGGGCCGTCCTACGAGCAGTACTTC
TRBV7-2	NA	TRBJ2-3	TRBD2	CASSLERGRGLGYTDTQYF	TGTGCCAGCAGCTTAGAGCGAGGACGGGGACTAGGGTACACAGATACGCAGTATTTT
TRBV2	NA	TRBJ2-1	NA	CASSAGGRNPNEQFF	TGTGCCAGCAGTGCAGGTGGGAGAAACCCCAATGAGCAGTTCTTC
TRBV20-1	NA	TRBJ1-1	NA	CSARGEAEAFF	TGCAGTGCTAGGGGGGAGGCTGAAGCTTTCTTT
TRBV6-1	NA	TRBJ1-2	NA	CASSGRPYTF	TGTGCCAGCAGTGGCAGACCCTACACCTTC
TRBV5-6	NA	TRBJ1-2	NA	CASSRTSGYTF	TGTGCCAGCAGCCGGACCTCAGGCTACACCTTC
TRBV7-7	NA	TRBJ1-1	NA	CASSLSLNTEAFF	TGTGCTAGCAGCCTTTCTCTGAACACTGAAGCTTTCTTT
TRBV4-2	NA	TRBJ2-7	TRBD2	CASSQGGTSAGGEQYF	TGTGCCAGCAGCCAGGGAGGGACTTCGGCAGGAGGAGAGCAGTACTTC
TRBV19	NA	TRBJ1-2	NA	CASSISSRHNYGYTF	TGTGCCAGTAGTATTTCATCGAGGCATAACTATGGCTACACCTTC
TRBV7-3	NA	TRBJ1-1	NA	CASSNPGLMEAFF	TGTGCCAGCAGCAATCCGGGACTCATGGAAGCTTTCTTT
TRBV19	NA	TRBJ2-3	TRBD1	CASSIRRDRSTDTQYF	TGTGCCAGTAGTATCCGCCGGGACAGGAGCACAGATACGCAGTATTTT
TRBV18	once	TRBJ2-3	TRBD1	CASSQLGQGSSDTQYF	TGTGCCAGCTCACAACTAGGACAGGGGAGTTCAGATACGCAGTATTTT
TRBV11-3	NA	TRBJ1-4	TRBD1	CASSSARDRGHSNEKLFF	TGTGCCAGCAGCTCGGCAAGGGACAGGGGGCACTCTAATGAAAAACTGTTTTTT
TRBV7-9	NA	TRBJ1-2	NA	CASSLDQAGWGYGYTF	TGTGCCAGCAGCTTAGATCAGGCAGGCTGGGGCTATGGCTACACCTTC
TRBV11-3	NA	TRBJ1-6	NA	CASSSLVSSSYNSPLHF	TGTGCCAGCAGCTCTTTAGTTAGCAGCTCCTATAATTCACCCCTCCACTTT
TRBV25-1	few	TRBJ2-7	NA	CASGYGVPGGQYF	TGTGCCAGCGGATACGGAGTGCCCGGAGGGCAGTACTTC
TRBV4-1	NA	TRBJ2-3	TRBD2	CASSQKLGSGGVTDTQYF	TGCGCCAGCAGCCAAAAATTGGGGAGCGGGGGGGTCACAGATACGCAGTATTTT
TRBV2	NA	TRBJ2-4	TRBD1	CASSGDRNSPQNIQYF	TGTGCCAGCAGTGGGGACAGGAACTCCCCCCAAAACATTCAGTACTTC
TRBV5-8	once	TRBJ2-4	NA	CASRRDILAKNIQYF	TGTGCCAGCAGGCGTGACATCTTAGCCAAAAACATTCAGTACTTC
TRBV6-6	NA	TRBJ2-5	TRBD1	CASSPGQGGSETQYF	TGTGCCAGCAGTCCGGGACAGGGAGGTAGTGAGACCCAGTACTTC
TRBV29-1	once	TRBJ2-7	NA	CSVSHGSSSYEQYF	TGCAGCGTCTCTCATGGGAGTTCCTCCTACGAGCAGTACTTC
TRBV7-2	NA	TRBJ2-7	NA	CASGKGTYEQYF	TGTGCCAGCGGAAAGGGGACGTACGAGCAGTACTTC
TRBV10-3	once	TRBJ2-7	NA	CAISFTERDEQYF	TGTGCCATCAGTTTCACCGAGAGAGACGAGCAGTACTTC
TRBV19	NA	TRBJ1-2	TRBD1	CASSFGTDITNYGYTF	TGTGCCAGTAGTTTCGGGACAGACATAACTAACTATGGCTACACCTTC
TRBV27	NA	TRBJ2-7	TRBD2	CASSRAGGFSYEQYF	TGTGCCAGCAGTCGAGCGGGGGGCTTCTCCTACGAGCAGTACTTC
TRBV2	few	TRBJ2-3	NA	CASRLLGVTDTQYF	TGTGCCAGCCGTTTGTTGGGGGTCACAGATACGCAGTATTTT
TRBV6-1	NA	TRBJ1-4	NA	CASSERLPGSEKLFF	TGTGCCAGCAGTGAAAGGTTGCCAGGATCTGAAAAACTGTTTTTT
TRBV7-9	NA	TRBJ1-1	NA	CASSSQTTHTEAFF	TGTGCCAGCAGCTCTCAGACGACCCACACTGAAGCTTTCTTT
TRBV18	few	TRBJ2-6	NA	CASSLPGSGANVLTF	TGTGCCAGCTCACTTCCTGGCTCTGGGGCCAACGTCCTGACTTTC
TRBV5-1	NA	TRBJ1-4	NA	CASSLVAGAGNEKLFF	TGCGCCAGCAGCTTGGTTGCAGGGGCGGGAAATGAAAAACTGTTTTTT